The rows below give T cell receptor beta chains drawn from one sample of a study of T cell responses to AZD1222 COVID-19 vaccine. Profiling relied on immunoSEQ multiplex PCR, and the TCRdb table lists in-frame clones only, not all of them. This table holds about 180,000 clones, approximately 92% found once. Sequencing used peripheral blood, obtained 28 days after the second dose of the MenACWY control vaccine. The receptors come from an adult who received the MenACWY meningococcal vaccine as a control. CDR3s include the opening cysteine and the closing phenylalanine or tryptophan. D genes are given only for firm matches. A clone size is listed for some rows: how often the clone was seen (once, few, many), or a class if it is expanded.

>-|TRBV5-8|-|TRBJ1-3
CASSFQGSPGNTIYF
TGTGCCAGCAGCTTTCAGGGGAGCCCTGGAAACACCATATATTTT
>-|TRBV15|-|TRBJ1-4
CATSRDESATNEKLFF
TGTGCCACCAGCAGAGATGAGTCAGCAACTAATGAAAAACTGTTTTTT
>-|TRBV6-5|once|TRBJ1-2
CASESGRVSYGYTF
TGTGCCAGCGAGTCGGGAAGGGTGAGCTATGGCTACACCTTC
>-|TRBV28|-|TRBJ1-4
CASSPTGLKLFF
TGTGCCAGCAGCCCGACAGGTCTTAAACTGTTTTTT
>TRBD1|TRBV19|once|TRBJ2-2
CASTPTGWAGELFF
TGTGCCAGTACCCCGACAGGGTGGGCCGGGGAGCTGTTTTTT
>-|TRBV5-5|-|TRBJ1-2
CASSRGGAGYTF
TGTGCCAGCAGCCGCGGGGGGGCAGGCTACACCTTC
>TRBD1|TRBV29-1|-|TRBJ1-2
CSGGQGNYGYTF
TGCAGCGGGGGACAGGGGAACTATGGCTACACCTTC
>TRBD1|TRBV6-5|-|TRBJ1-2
CASSSGQGYGYTF
TGTGCCAGCAGTTCGGGACAGGGGTATGGCTACACCTTC
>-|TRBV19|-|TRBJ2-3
CASSEQVSTDTQYF
TGTGCCAGTAGCGAACAGGTTAGCACAGATACGCAGTATTTT
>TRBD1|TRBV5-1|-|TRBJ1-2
CASSNWDRMDGYTF
TGCGCCAGCAGCAACTGGGACAGAATGGATGGCTACACCTTC
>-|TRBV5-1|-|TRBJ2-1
CASRGADSYNEQFF
TGCGCCAGCAGAGGCGCGGATTCCTACAATGAGCAGTTCTTC
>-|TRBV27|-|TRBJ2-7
CAIPHRGGSYEQYF
TGTGCCATTCCACACAGGGGAGGGTCCTACGAGCAGTACTTC
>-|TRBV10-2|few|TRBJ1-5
CASSNLDGGIQPQHF
TGCGCCAGCAGTAACCTGGACGGGGGAATTCAGCCCCAGCATTTT
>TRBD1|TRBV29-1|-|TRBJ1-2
CSVSPTGNYGYTF
TGCAGCGTTTCCCCGACAGGGAACTATGGCTACACCTTC
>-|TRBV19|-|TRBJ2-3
CASRRQQPDTQYF
TGTGCCAGTAGGAGACAGCAGCCAGATACGCAGTATTTT
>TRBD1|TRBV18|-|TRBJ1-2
CASSPWDRVDYGYTF
TGTGCCAGCTCACCCTGGGACAGGGTTGACTATGGCTACACCTTC
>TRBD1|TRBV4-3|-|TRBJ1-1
CASSLRTGATEAFF
TGCGCCAGCAGCCTCCGGACAGGGGCCACTGAAGCTTTCTTT
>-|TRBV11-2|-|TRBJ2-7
CASSWGQVSSYEQYF
TGTGCCAGCAGCTGGGGGCAGGTAAGCTCCTACGAGCAGTACTTC
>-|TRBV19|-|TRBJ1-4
CASRGITATNEKLFF
TGTGCCAGTAGGGGTATTACAGCAACTAATGAAAAACTGTTTTTT
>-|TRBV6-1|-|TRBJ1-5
CASSEVDSNQPQHF
TGTGCCAGCAGTGAAGTAGACTCCAATCAGCCCCAGCATTTT
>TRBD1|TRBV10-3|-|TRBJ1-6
CAISEDRAVGSPLHF
TGTGCCATCAGTGAAGACAGGGCAGTTGGGTCACCCCTCCACTTT
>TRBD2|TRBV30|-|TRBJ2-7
CAWSGLAGAYEQYF
TGTGCCTGGAGCGGACTAGCGGGGGCCTACGAGCAGTACTTC
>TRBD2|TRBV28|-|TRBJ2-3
CASSPTFTSGVDTQYF
TGTGCCAGCAGCCCCACCTTTACTAGCGGGGTCGATACGCAGTATTTT
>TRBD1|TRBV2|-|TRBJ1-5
CASSVGQVRNQPQHF
TGTGCCAGCAGTGTCGGACAGGTGCGCAATCAGCCCCAGCATTTT
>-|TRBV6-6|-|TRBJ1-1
CASSYVALNTEAFF
TGTGCCAGCAGTTACGTGGCACTGAACACTGAAGCTTTCTTT
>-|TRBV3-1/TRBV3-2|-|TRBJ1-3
CASSQGHLGNTIYF
TGTGCCAGCAGCCAAGGACATCTTGGAAACACCATATATTTT
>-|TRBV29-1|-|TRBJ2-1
CSVGVQGPYNEQFF
TGCAGCGTTGGGGTCCAGGGTCCCTACAATGAGCAGTTCTTC
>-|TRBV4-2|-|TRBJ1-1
CAIRRAGNTEAFF
TGTGCCATCCGGAGAGCAGGGAACACTGAAGCTTTCTTT
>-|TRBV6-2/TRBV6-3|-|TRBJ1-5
CASSYGLGPSNQPQHF
TGTGCCAGCAGTTACGGTCTCGGGCCTAGCAATCAGCCCCAGCATTTT